The TCR beta chain described here comes from a study of cytomegalovirus exposure and HLA in healthy donors. Study-level points and caveats: TRBV6-2, TRBV6-3 and other indistinguishable V segments were excluded.

The PCR had 60 Vbeta and 13 Jbeta primers. Clones were read by immunoSEQ multiplex PCR, and TCRdb kept only the in-frame ones, dropping some. This sample has about 180,000 clones, with around 77% found just once. Germline CDR1 and CDR2: LNHDA and SQIVND (reference sequence). J lost 0 bases, V lost 5 bases, and 6 bases had no gene match. CDR3 length: 15 amino acids. With respect to this clone: Its target is not known.

The sample taken for sequencing was PBMCs. The TCR originated in a woman younger than 45 in good health and CMV-seronegative. The chain couples TRBV19 to TRBJ1-1, with 7 bases identical to TRBD1. The CDR3, as DNA: TGTGCCAGTAGTGTCACAGGGGTGATGAACACTGAAGCTTTCTTT. Translated: CASSVTGVMNTEAFF.